The 18 T cell receptor beta chains given below trace back to one sample, sequenced in a study of blood T cell repertoires in COVID-19. Sequenced by immunoSEQ multiplex PCR; TCRdb stores in-frame clones only, minus some. The sample contains about 240,000 clones, approximately 82% of which appear only once. The sequenced sample consisted of peripheral blood. These receptors originate from a woman younger than 35 with acute or convalescent COVID-19.

This clone was seen just once. The J gene is TRBJ2-4, the V gene TRBV5-6; 16 bases are shared with TRBD2. Trimming at V came to 4 bases and at J to 1 base, leaving 5 bases not matched to a gene. Per the germline V gene, CDR1 is SGHDT and CDR2 is YYEEEE. This CDR3 has 18 amino acids. DNA for the CDR3: TGTGCCAGCAGCAAGGGACTAGCGGGAGGGCCGGCCAAAAACATTCAGTACTTC. Its translation: CASSKGLAGGPAKNIQYF.

The V and J genes are TRBV30 and TRBJ1-2; D remains unclear. Trimming cost V 8 bases and J 6 bases, with 13 bases left between them. From germline, CDR1 is GTSNPN and CDR2 SVGIG (reference sequence). CDR3 length: 11 amino acids. This chain's CDR3 is CAIRPGDGYTF. The CDR3 nucleotides are TGTGCCATTAGACCGGGTGATGGCTACACCTTC.

The V call is TRBV9, the J call TRBJ1-5; 7 bases agree with TRBD1. The germline V gene has CDR1 SGDLS and CDR2 YYNGEE. The junction had 7 bases not matched to a gene; V was cut back by 0 bases and J by 4 bases. CDR3 size: 16 residues. The CDR3, as DNA: TGTGCCAGCAGCGTAGGGGGAGTACAGGGGAATCAGCCCCAGCATTTT. Translating gives CASSVGGVQGNQPQHF.

The chain couples TRBV18 to TRBJ1-2; no clear D. V lost 0 bases and J lost 4, with 9 bases in between. The CDR3 is made up of 14 amino acids. Looked up from germline, CDR1 is KGHSH and CDR2 is LQKENI. The CDR3 sequence is CASSPPGGTYGYTF. The DNA of the CDR3 is TGTGCCAGCTCACCACCAGGCGGAACCTATGGCTACACCTTC.

V gene TRBV10-3 combines with J gene TRBJ1-5, with TRBD1 matching over 8 bases. The CDR3 sequence is 14 residues long. Germline CDR1 reads ENHRY; CDR2 reads SYGVKD. The J segment lost 4 bases and the V segment lost 4 bases, leaving 3 bases of the junction unmatched. For the CDR3, the DNA is TGTGCCATCAGTGGGACAGGGTATAATCAGCCCCAGCATTTT. Its protein is CAISGTGYNQPQHF.

The J gene is TRBJ1-6, the V gene TRBV14, with TRBD1 as a possible D gene (6 bases). CDR3 length: 17 residues. Germline V gene data show CDR1 as SGHDN and CDR2 as FVKESK. V was shortened by 4 bases and J by 5 bases, with 18 bases between the two germline ends. The CDR3 here is CASSRKTGGTNNSPLHF. For the CDR3, the DNA is TGTGCCAGCAGCCGCAAGACGGGAGGGACAAATAATTCACCCCTCCACTTT.

This chain connects TRBV2 to TRBJ1-1, with a weak D call TRBD1 (5 bases). This CDR3 has 14 amino acids. Trimming took off 6 bases at V and 4 bases at J, with 15 bases between the two ends. Germline CDR1 SNHLY, CDR2 FYNNEI. CDR3 DNA: TGTGCCAGCAGGTCCACAGGTAGTGGCACTGAAGCTTTCTTT. Protein product: CASRSTGSGTEAFF.

J is TRBJ1-1 and V is TRBV12-3 or TRBV12-4; maybe TRBD1 (5 bases). The CDR3 is made up of 13 amino acids. Trimming left V 1 base short and J 5 bases short, with 8 bases between. The CDR3 nucleotides are TGTGCCAGCAGTTTAGGGACACGAACTGAAGCTTTCTTT. Translating it yields CASSLGTRTEAFF.

V and J are TRBV6-2 or TRBV6-3 and TRBJ2-1; TRBD2 matches 7 bases. The CDR3 length is 17 residues. Germline lookup yields CDR1 MNHEY and CDR2 SVGEGT. V shed 5 bases, J shed 3 bases, and the junction held 13 bases outside the gene matches. CDR3 residues: CASSPLPSGGVYNEQFF. In nucleotides, the CDR3 is TGTGCCAGCAGTCCCCTCCCTAGCGGAGGGGTCTACAATGAGCAGTTCTTC.

This clone was detected many times. J is TRBJ1-5 and V is TRBV15; 7 bases are a match to TRBD1. V lost 4 bases to trimming and J lost 4 bases; unmatched junction nucleotides: 13. Germline V gives CDR1 LNHNV, CDR2 YYDKDF (reference sequence). The CDR3 length is 17 residues. The CDR3 region is CATSNPSSTGLNQPQHF. Written as DNA, the CDR3 is TGTGCCACCAGCAACCCCTCCTCGACAGGGTTGAATCAGCCCCAGCATTTT.

The rearrangement joins TRBV6-5 to TRBJ2-1; 12 nucleotides align to TRBD2. This CDR3 has 15 residues. Germline V gene lookup returns CDR1 MNHEY and CDR2 SVGAGI. Trimming took 7 bases from V and 4 from J; bases not matched to a gene: 5. DNA of the CDR3: TGTGCCAGCAACCAACTAGCGGGAGGATACAATGAGCAGTTCTTC. This gives the protein CASNQLAGGYNEQFF.

This sequence joins TRBV5-1 and TRBJ1-4; D might be TRBD1 (5 bases). Looked up from germline, CDR1 is SGHRS and CDR2 is YFSETQ. The CDR3 extends over 16 amino acids. Trimming removed 3 bases at V and 5 bases at J, with 17 bases between. The CDR3 protein is CASSSTLGPANEKLFF. Written as DNA, the CDR3 is TGCGCCAGCAGCTCAACCCTGGGGCCCGCGAATGAAAAACTGTTTTTT. The full variable domain, completed using reference TRBV5-1 and TRBJ1-4, is KAGVTQTPRYLIKTRGQQVTLSCSPISGHRSVSWYQQTPGQGLQFLFEYFSETQRNKGNFPGRFSGRQFSNSRSEMNVSTLELGDSALYLCASSSTLGPANEKLFFGSGTQLSVL.

The gene calls are TRBV7-2 and TRBJ2-1, with 7 bases lining up with TRBD2. CDR1 and CDR2 from the germline V gene are SGHTA and FQGNSA. The CDR3 sequence is 14 residues long. V lost 2 bases to trimming and J lost 5 bases; unmatched junction nucleotides: 3. The CDR3 coding sequence is TGTGCCAGCAGCTTACGGGCGGGGGACAATGAGCAGTTCTTC. Translation gives CASSLRAGDNEQFF.

The gene calls are TRBV30 and TRBJ1-5; 7 nucleotides match TRBD1. This CDR3 has 15 amino acids. The germline V gene encodes CDR1 GTSNPN and CDR2 SVGIG (reference sequence). The V segment lost 1 base and the J segment 4 bases; nucleotides outside the gene matches: 7. CDR3 sequence reads: CAWSADRRLNQPQHF. The CDR3, as DNA: TGTGCCTGGAGTGCGGACAGGCGACTGAATCAGCCCCAGCATTTT.

This rearrangement joins TRBV27 to TRBJ2-6; TRBD1 aligns across 9 bases. The CDR3 runs to 19 residues. The trim removed 6 bases at V and 2 bases at J, leaving 14 bases unmatched. Germline CDR1 is MNHEY and CDR2 is SMNVEV (reference sequence). This chain's CDR3 is CASSQRVGTGLTGANVLTF. The CDR3 region has the DNA TGTGCCAGCAGCCAACGTGTAGGGACAGGGCTCACTGGGGCCAACGTCCTGACTTTC.

DNA for the CDR3: TGTGCCAGTAGTCCTCCCCATAATTCACCCCTCCACTTT. It specifies CASSPPHNSPLHF. V is TRBV19 and J is TRBJ1-6; no clear D. Germline assignment: CDR1 LNHDA and CDR2 SQIVND (reference sequence). The V and J ends lost 5 bases and 5 bases respectively, with 7 bases between them. CDR3 length equals 13 residues.

The chain links TRBV28 to TRBJ2-3; 7 positions agree with TRBD1. Germline V gene sequence: CDR1 MDHEN, CDR2 SYDVKM. After removal of 4 bases from V and 0 bases from J, the junction contained 16 bases not matched to a gene. The CDR3 covers 19 residues. The DNA for the CDR3 is TGTGCCAGCAGTTGGCTACCGGGACAGAGACAATTTAGCACAGATACGCAGTATTTT. Amino acid sequence: CASSWLPGQRQFSTDTQYF.

The chain joins TRBV24-1 to TRBJ2-3, with unresolved D. The CDR3 is made up of 15 amino acids. Per germline, CDR1 KGHDR and CDR2 SFDVKD. V was shortened by 3 bases and J by 2 bases, with 11 bases between the two germline ends. CDR3 bases: TGTGCCACCAGTGATCCCGCAGCGAACACAGATACGCAGTATTTT. Amino acids: CATSDPAANTDTQYF.